These 30 T cell receptor beta chains were all obtained from the same sample, sequenced in a study of spatial heterogeneity in lung cancer. A single record per CDR3 protein comes from TCRdb applying MiXCR to the 5' RACE reads. Seen here are 15,000 to 20,000 distinct CDR3 sequences, about 6% observed once, and the top ten hold roughly 3.7%. The study's findings and limits: Higher tumor mutation counts went along with higher counts of expanded intratumoral alpha and beta TCRs.

The time point denotes: sample taken at primary tumor resection. For these receptors, no antigen is known. This sample comprised lung tumor tissue, obtained at surgery. The receptors here all came from a female donor with early-stage non-small cell lung cancer.

This clonotype was counted at least ten times. The chain is built from TRBV18 and TRBJ1-2; no clear D. CDR3 length: 13 amino acids. Germline V gene sequence: CDR1 KGHSH, CDR2 LQKENI. Trimming took 1 base from V and 8 from J, leaving 11 bases between them. The CDR3 DNA reads TGTGCCAGCTCACCACGCCAGCGTCTGGGCTACACCTTC. This sequence encodes CASSPRQRLGYTF.

This clonotype was detected ten times or more. The chain uses TRBV29-1 and TRBJ1-2; 7 nucleotides agree with TRBD1. The V and J ends lost 4 bases and 4 bases, in that order; junction bases with no gene match: 15. This CDR3 contains 16 residues. CDR1 is SQVTM and CDR2 is ANQGSEA in the germline V gene. CDR3 bases: TGCAGCGTTGCATCAGGAGCAGGGGGTCGGAGCTATGGCTACACCTTC. It translates to CSVASGAGGRSYGYTF.

By share of the sample, this clonotype is medium-sized (0.01 to 0.1%). The V and J genes are TRBV2 and TRBJ2-1, with D possibly TRBD2 on 5 matching bases. Germline loops: CDR1 SNHLY, CDR2 FYNNEI. The CDR3 runs to 14 residues. Trimming cost V 3 bases and J 6 bases, with 12 bases left between them. CDR3 loop: CASSERVSGNEQFF. CDR3 DNA: TGTGCCAGCAGTGAGAGGGTTTCCGGCAATGAGCAGTTCTTC.

This clonotype was found many times. The chain links TRBV7-2 to TRBJ2-1; perhaps D is TRBD1 or TRBD2 (5 bases each). Germline V gene data show CDR1 as SGHTA and CDR2 as FQGNSA. The V gene lost 5 bases and the J gene lost 4 bases, with 18 bases spanning the gap. The CDR3 spans 16 residues. Here the CDR3 reads CASSLAGAGLYNEQFF. CDR3 nucleotide sequence: TGTGCCAGCAGCCTGGCCGGGGCGGGCCTATACAATGAGCAGTTCTTC.

The table lists this clonotype with a few counts. The chain couples TRBV7-2 to TRBJ1-5, with no clear D. The CDR3 runs 13 residues. V lost 2 bases and J 6 bases, leaving 8 bases between the germline ends. Germline values: CDR1 SGHTA, CDR2 FQGNSA. The CDR3 DNA reads TGTGCCAGCAGCTTATCGGAAGGTCAGCCCCAGCATTTT. It codes for CASSLSEGQPQHF.

This clonotype has a handful of counts. The genes are TRBV28 and TRBJ1-1; TRBD1 matches 9 bases. After removal of 4 bases from V and 11 bases from J, the junction contained 11 bases not matched to a gene. The CDR3 is 14 residues long. CDR1 is MDHEN and CDR2 is SYDVKM in the germline V gene. Here the CDR3 DNA reads TGTGCCAGCAGTTGGGGGACAGGGCCGATTGGGGCTTTCTTT. Its protein product is CASSWGTGPIGAFF.

The chain couples TRBV5-8 to TRBJ2-7, with 8 positions matching TRBD1. The CDR3 consists of 15 residues. V trimming: 5 bases; J trimming: 2 bases; junction bases outside the gene matches: 9. CDR1 is SGHTS, CDR2 YDEGEE, per germline. The CDR3 is CASRGPGTGTYEQYF. The CDR3 bases are TGTGCCAGCAGAGGTCCCGGGACAGGTACCTACGAGCAGTACTTC.

This clonotype has at least ten counts. The genes are TRBV18 and TRBJ2-5, with 9 bases lining up with TRBD1. The CDR3 sequence is 16 residues long. Germline loops: CDR1 KGHSH, CDR2 LQKENI. V shed 3 bases, J shed 2 bases, and the junction held 7 bases outside the gene matches. The CDR3 spells CASSPRQGGIQETQYF. CDR3 DNA sequence: TGTGCCAGCTCACCCAGACAGGGGGGGATTCAAGAGACCCAGTACTTC.

This clonotype came up many times. This rearrangement joins TRBV19 to TRBJ1-5; 10 positions match TRBD1. Germline V gene sequence: CDR1 LNHDA, CDR2 SQIVND (reference sequence). With V trimmed by 4 bases and J by 4 bases, 4 bases remained unmatched. The CDR3 has 15 residues. This CDR3 is CASSTRTGGNQPQHF. In DNA form, the CDR3 reads TGTGCCAGTAGTACGAGGACAGGGGGTAATCAGCCCCAGCATTTT. Filled out from reference TRBV19 and TRBJ1-5, the complete variable domain reads DGGITQSPKYLFRKEGQNVTLSCEQNLNHDAMYWYRQDPGQGLRLIYYSQIVNDFQKGDIAEGYSVSREKKESFPLTVTSAQKNPTAFYLCASSTRTGGNQPQHFGDGTRLSIL.

Many counts were recorded for this clonotype. V usage is TRBV28 and J usage is TRBJ2-2; 9 bases are shared with TRBD1. Germline V gene data show CDR1 as MDHEN and CDR2 as SYDVKM. The V and J ends lost 5 bases and 1 base, in that order; junction bases with no gene match: 5. This CDR3 has 16 residues. The CDR3 protein is CASSPLGQGNTGELFF. CDR3 nucleotides: TGTGCCAGCAGTCCGTTGGGACAGGGGAACACCGGGGAGCTGTTTTTT.

Only a few counts were recorded for this clonotype. J is TRBJ2-4 and V is TRBV19; possibly TRBD1 or TRBD2 for D (5 bases each). The germline V gene has CDR1 LNHDA and CDR2 SQIVND (reference sequence). There are 15 residues in the CDR3. Trimming took 5 bases from V and 8 from J, leaving 19 bases between them. The CDR3 here is CASSARRGPQDIQYF. DNA for the CDR3: TGTGCCAGTAGTGCCCGCCGGGGACCTCAAGACATTCAGTACTTC.

This clonotype turned up a few times. The rearrangement joins TRBV28 to TRBJ2-7, with 9 positions matching TRBD1. This CDR3 is 13 amino acids long. Germline loops: CDR1 MDHEN, CDR2 SYDVKM. V trimming: 6 bases; J trimming: 3 bases; junction bases outside the gene matches: 3. CDR3 loop: CASSGQGLYEQYF. CDR3 bases: TGTGCCAGCAGCGGACAGGGGCTCTACGAGCAGTACTTC.

In its sample, this clonotype was seen many times. The gene calls are TRBV28 and TRBJ1-5, with D unresolved. This CDR3 contains 14 residues. The V end was cut by 5 bases, the J end by 8 bases, with 16 bases between. Germline V CDR1 and CDR2: MDHEN, SYDVKM. The chain's CDR3 is CASSLTGPWEPQHF. The CDR3 nucleotides read TGTGCCAGCAGTCTAACGGGTCCTTGGGAGCCCCAGCATTTT.

This clonotype was observed a few times. The V gene is TRBV7-2, the J gene TRBJ1-2; D is ambiguous. In germline, CDR1 is SGHTA, CDR2 FQGNSA. V lost 2 bases and J 7 bases, leaving 14 bases between the germline ends. The CDR3 has 14 amino acids. CDR3 nucleotide sequence: TGTGCCAGCAGCTTAAGAGGGTTCCTTAGTGGCTACACCTTC. Protein: CASSLRGFLSGYTF.

This clonotype was seen many times. The chain recombines TRBV20-1 with TRBJ2-3; TRBD2 aligns across 9 bases. J was trimmed by 7 bases and V by 6 bases; bases with no gene match: 17. The CDR3 consists of 16 residues. Germline assignment: CDR1 DFQATT and CDR2 SNEGSKA (reference sequence). As DNA, the CDR3 is TGCAGTGCAGCCCTGATAGCGGGAGTGCCCCTATATACGCAGTATTTT. Its translation is CSAALIAGVPLYTQYF.

This clonotype counts as medium-sized (0.01 to 0.1%). V gene TRBV2 combines with J gene TRBJ2-3; D is undetermined. Germline V gene data show CDR1 as SNHLY and CDR2 as FYNNEI. The CDR3 extends over 13 amino acids. V shed 5 bases and J shed 4 bases, with 10 bases lying between them. This CDR3 reads CASSSGRPDTQYF. The CDR3 region has the DNA TGTGCCAGCAGTTCCGGACGCCCAGATACGCAGTATTTT.

The chain employs TRBV28 and TRBJ1-1, with TRBD1 matching over 9 bases. The CDR3 is made up of 15 amino acids. Germline CDR1 MDHEN, CDR2 SYDVKM. V dropped 4 bases and J dropped 10; count of bases not matched to a gene: 13. DNA of the CDR3: TGTGCCAGCAGTTCACTAGGGACAGGGCGTCGGGCAGCTTTCTTT. Translating gives CASSSLGTGRRAAFF.

In this sample, this clonotype turned up many times. The chain is built from TRBV20-1 and TRBJ2-7; 14 bases match TRBD2. V was pared by 6 bases and J by 0 bases, with 16 bases of the junction left unmatched. This CDR3 has 19 amino acids. Germline V gives CDR1 DFQATT, CDR2 SNEGSKA (reference sequence). CDR3 loop: CSAQRPGTSGSRVSYEQYF. The CDR3 coding sequence is TGCAGTGCACAGAGACCCGGGACTAGCGGGAGCAGGGTCTCCTACGAGCAGTACTTC.

In this sample, this clonotype turned up a few times. This chain joins TRBV5-6 and TRBJ2-7; 7 nucleotides line up with TRBD2. The length of the CDR3 is 14 residues. Trimming took 6 bases from V and 2 from J; bases not matched to a gene: 8. Germline CDR1 and CDR2: SGHDT and YYEEEE. CDR3 region: CASKIAGPAYEQYF. The CDR3 DNA reads as TGTGCCAGCAAGATAGCGGGCCCGGCCTACGAGCAGTACTTC.

This clonotype was counted ten times or more. The V call is TRBV19, the J call TRBJ2-7; 13 nucleotides match TRBD2. The CDR3 has 15 amino acids. The germline gives CDR1 LNHDA, CDR2 SQIVND (reference sequence). V lost 4 bases to trimming and J lost 7 bases; unmatched junction nucleotides: 7. CDR3 bases: TGTGCCAGTAGTAGATCTACTAGCGGGAGGGCGGAGCAGTACTTC. It is translated as CASSRSTSGRAEQYF.

In its sample, this clonotype ranks as medium-sized. The CDR3, as DNA: TGCAGTGGGTGGGAGAGAGATACGCAGTATTTT. Encoded protein: CSGWERDTQYF. V and J are TRBV20-1 and TRBJ2-3, with a weak D call TRBD2 (5 bases). The CDR3 runs to 11 residues. The germline V gene has CDR1 DFQATT and CDR2 SNEGSKA (reference sequence). V shed 7 bases and J shed 5 bases, with 10 bases lying between them.

This clonotype is labeled medium-sized. The chain joins TRBV20-1 to TRBJ2-5, with D possibly being TRBD2 (5 bases). Germline values: CDR1 DFQATT, CDR2 SNEGSKA (reference sequence). Trimming shortened V by 5 bases and J by 5 bases, and 15 bases separated the two germline ends. The CDR3 loop spans 13 amino acids. For the CDR3, the DNA is TGCAGTGCTGGATGGAGGAGGTGGGAGACCCAGTACTTC. It codes for CSAGWRRWETQYF.

This clonotype was detected many times. This sequence joins TRBV15 and TRBJ2-2; TRBD1 aligns across 8 bases. Trimming removed 0 bases from V and 7 bases from J; junction bases left unmatched: 13. The germline CDR1 and CDR2 sequences are LNHNV and YYDKDF (reference sequence). The CDR3 runs 18 residues. DNA of the CDR3: TGTGCCACCAGCAGAGATTTCGGACAGGGTGCGCTTTTCGGGGAGCTGTTTTTT. The encoded protein is CATSRDFGQGALFGELFF.

The sample holds many counts of this clonotype. This sequence joins TRBV7-2 and TRBJ2-3; D is possibly TRBD2 (5 bases). CDR1 is SGHTA and CDR2 is FQGNSA in the germline V gene. Between the trimmed V and J ends, which lost 1 base and 2 bases, there was a span of 13 bases. The CDR3 spans 16 residues. The DNA for the CDR3 is TGTGCCAGCAGCTTAGGCATCGGGGTCAACACAGATACGCAGTATTTT. This translates into CASSLGIGVNTDTQYF.

This clonotype occurred a few times. This chain links TRBV6-1 with TRBJ2-5; no firm D call. Trimming stripped 4 bases from V and 5 bases from J, with 17 bases between. The length of the CDR3 is 15 residues. CDR1 is MNHNS and CDR2 is SASEGT in the germline V gene. CDR3 in DNA: TGTGCCAGCAGTGTACGTTATGAAGGGTCGGAGACCCAGTACTTC. Its protein product is CASSVRYEGSETQYF.

With regard to this clonotype: A much larger clone differs by one base, so this may be a read error. This chain joins TRBV10-3 and TRBJ2-3; 12 bases match TRBD2. CDR1 and CDR2 from the germline V gene are ENHRY and SYGVKD. The CDR3 has 18 amino acids. CDR3 bases: TGTGCCATCAGTGAGTCTTTCGGGCTAGCGGGAGGGCCAGATACGCTGTATTTT. It is translated as CAISESFGLAGGPDTLYF.

This clonotype was observed at least ten times. The genes are TRBV5-1 and TRBJ2-4; 8 bases are shared with TRBD1. The trim removed 0 bases at V and 1 base at J, leaving 0 bases unmatched. The CDR3 length is 15 residues. Germline-derived CDR1 and CDR2 are SGHRS and YFSETQ. The CDR3 reads CASSLGQGAKNIQYF. The CDR3, as DNA: TGCGCCAGCAGCTTGGGACAGGGGGCCAAAAACATTCAGTACTTC.

This clonotype was observed at least ten times. V usage is TRBV12-3 or TRBV12-4 and J usage is TRBJ1-1; 9 nucleotides line up with TRBD1. This CDR3 has 13 residues. The V gene end was trimmed by 6 bases and the J gene end by 7 bases; junction bases not matched to a gene: 6. As DNA, the CDR3 is TGTGCCAGCAGACGACAGGGGGTTTTTGAAGCTTTCTTT. It translates to CASRRQGVFEAFF.

This clonotype was seen ten or more times. The chain has TRBV30 and TRBJ2-1; 16 bases map to TRBD2. The CDR3 is made up of 19 amino acids. Trimming cost V 3 bases and J 7 bases; bases outside gene matches: 15. Germline-derived CDR1 and CDR2 are GTSNPN and SVGIG (reference sequence). DNA of the CDR3: TGTGCCTGGAGCCGAGGGACTAGCGGGAGGGCCCGGAGTAGTAATGAGCAGTTCTTC. Its protein product is CAWSRGTSGRARSSNEQFF.

The chain has TRBV12-3 or TRBV12-4 and TRBJ2-5; D is perhaps TRBD2 (6 bases). The CDR3 sequence is 14 residues long. Trimming shortened V by 5 bases and J by 7 bases, and 17 bases separated the two germline ends. The CDR3 loop reads CASSRTDPRGTQYF. CDR3 nucleotide sequence: TGTGCCAGCAGTCGAACGGACCCGCGGGGGACCCAGTACTTC.